This TCR beta chain was sequenced during a study of cytomegalovirus exposure and HLA in healthy donors. Trimming removed 1 base from V and 4 bases from J; junction bases left unmatched: 10. In germline, CDR1 is SGHDT, CDR2 YYEEEE. The CDR3 loop spans 17 amino acids. Use of 60 Vbeta and 13 Jbeta primers characterized the PCR. TCRdb's table, derived via immunoSEQ multiplex PCR, lists solely in-frame clones and lacks some. Here the sample spans around 150,000 clones, 70% to 85% being singletons. Sequencing was performed on PBMCs. The V gene is TRBV5-6, the J gene TRBJ2-3, with 9 positions matching TRBD2. The receptor was derived from a young man in good health and CMV-seropositive. This CDR3 is CASSLSFGGRAADTQYF. The CDR3 DNA sequence: TGTGCCAGCAGCTTGTCCTTCGGCGGGAGGGCCGCAGATACGCAGTATTTT.